This T cell receptor (beta chain) was retrieved from a study of blood T cell repertoires in COVID-19. The ends lost 5 bases at V and 1 base at J; junction bases unmatched: 4. The length of the CDR3 is 15 residues. Germline CDR1 is SQVTM and CDR2 is ANQGSEA. Measured with immunoSEQ multiplex PCR; TCRdb has only the in-frame clones, and not every one. The data show 200,000 to 250,000 clones, with about 86% seen just once and under 3.5% held by the top ten. Sequencing input: peripheral blood. The sequence derives from a man aged 45-60 years with active or convalescent COVID-19. The J gene is TRBJ2-3, the V gene TRBV29-1; 12 bases map to TRBD2. As DNA, the CDR3 is TGCAGCGTTTGGACTAGCGGGGCCCGCACAGATACGCAGTATTTT. Translating it yields CSVWTSGARTDTQYF.